This TCR beta chain was found in a study of regulatory T cells in long-lasting Graves disease. Combining iRepertoire HTBI primers with Arm-PCR of CDR3 regions, the authors built TCR beta libraries. TCRdb reanalysed the multiplex PCR reads using MiXCR and keeps one entry per CDR3 protein. The profile shows 400,000 to 600,000 distinct CDR3 sequences, approximately 21% of them singletons. Regarding time point: persistent/refractory GD, antithyroid drugs over 5 years with positive TRAb. TCR sequences were obtained from RNA taken from PBMCs. General study results and limits: Persistent patients shared some 2,900 public clonotypes among themselves. Newly diagnosed patients shared fewer, at roughly 1,000. Persistent disease was associated with favored TRBV28 usage and with favored use of TRBJ1-2 and TRBJ2-5.

Many counts were recorded for this clonotype. Antigen unknown. The CDR3 is 13 amino acids. Trimming shortened V by 2 bases and J by 4 bases, and 6 bases separated the two germline ends. Germline V lookup: CDR1 MNHNS, CDR2 SASEGT. Here the sequenced sample was peripheral blood mononuclear cells (PBMCs), taken when the disease was refractory, from a patient treated with antithyroid drugs. The V and J genes are TRBV6-1 and TRBJ1-5; D call uncertain. This TCR derives from a female donor with Graves disease. This chain's CDR3 is CASSERGNQPQHF. In DNA form, the CDR3 reads TGTGCCAGCAGTGAAAGAGGAAATCAGCCCCAGCATTTT.